These 14 T cell receptor beta chains were all obtained from the same sample, sequenced in a study of blood T cell repertoires in COVID-19. Assay: immunoSEQ multiplex PCR; the TCRdb copy retains only in-frame clones and omits some. Of 150,000 to 200,000 clones in the sample, 80% to 90% were seen once. Sequenced sample: PBMCs or T cells enriched from blood (not recorded which). The receptors shown here come from a man in his fifties who had recovered from COVID-19.

This chain links TRBV12-3 or TRBV12-4 with TRBJ1-1; perhaps TRBD1 as D (5 bases). The CDR3 covers 13 residues. V lost 6 bases, J lost 4 bases, and 12 bases lay in between. Written as DNA, the CDR3 is TGTGCCAGCAGGCAGGGTCGTGTCACTGAAGCTTTCTTT. Its translation is CASRQGRVTEAFF.

Written as DNA, the CDR3 is TGTGCCAGCAGCCAAGAAGAGGGTAACTATGGCTACACCTTC. Its protein product is CASSQEEGNYGYTF. The rearrangement uses TRBV4-2 and TRBJ1-2; no clear D. V dropped 0 bases and J dropped 1 base, with 6 bases sitting between them. CDR3 length: 14 amino acids. The V gene's germline CDR1 is LGHNA and CDR2 YNFKEQ.

V and J are TRBV3-1 (or the pseudogene TRBV3-2) and TRBJ1-2; D is uncertain. The germline V gene encodes CDR1 LGHDT and CDR2 YNNKEL (reference sequence). The length of the CDR3 is 16 residues. V lost 3 bases, J lost 3 bases, and 17 bases lay in between. The CDR3 DNA reads TGTGCCAGCAGCCAGGACGGGATTAACCGTTACTATGGCTACACCTTC. It translates to CASSQDGINRYYGYTF.

The chain combines TRBV6-5 with TRBJ2-3, with 10 bases matching TRBD2. CDR1 MNHEY and CDR2 SVGAGI come from the germline V gene. The CDR3 spans 15 residues. V dropped 1 base and J dropped 4; count of bases not matched to a gene: 2. CDR3 nucleotides: TGTGCCAGCAGTTACTTAGCGGGGGGTGCAGATACGCAGTATTTT. Its protein is CASSYLAGGADTQYF.

CDR3 region: CASSPGQGRHNSPLHF. In nucleotides, the CDR3 is TGTGCCAGCAGCCCGGGACAGGGGCGTCATAATTCACCCCTCCACTTT. The rearrangement links TRBV2 to TRBJ1-6, with 10 bases lining up with TRBD1. The germline CDR1 and CDR2 sequences are SNHLY and FYNNEI. V was pared by 6 bases and J by 5 bases, with 7 bases of the junction left unmatched. This CDR3 contains 16 residues.

V and J are TRBV18 and TRBJ1-6; 7 bases agree with TRBD1. The CDR3 has 15 residues. Looked up from germline, CDR1 is KGHSH and CDR2 is LQKENI. Trimming at V came to 3 bases and at J to 7 bases, leaving 6 bases not matched to a gene. The CDR3 here is CASSPSYRGNSPLHF. As DNA, the CDR3 is TGTGCCAGCTCACCGAGCTACAGGGGAAATTCACCCCTCCACTTT.

This clone occurred a few times. The V and J genes are TRBV5-6 and TRBJ1-2; the match to TRBD1 covers 7 bases. CDR3 length: 15 amino acids. The V gene's germline CDR1 is SGHDT and CDR2 YYEEEE. V gave up 0 bases and J gave up 8 bases; unmatched junction bases: 10. The CDR3 sequence: CASSLATGVGKGYTF. The CDR3 DNA is TGTGCCAGCAGCTTGGCTACAGGGGTTGGCAAGGGCTACACCTTC.

The J gene is TRBJ1-5, the V gene TRBV16, with D unresolved. Germline loops: CDR1 KGHSY, CDR2 FQNENV. V was cut by 0 bases and J by 0 bases, with 12 bases left in between. The CDR3 covers 17 residues. CDR3 protein: CASSQSTRWSSNQPQHF. Here the CDR3 DNA reads TGTGCCAGCAGCCAATCCACACGATGGAGTAGCAATCAGCCCCAGCATTTT.

V gene TRBV28 combines with J gene TRBJ2-1; D might be TRBD2 (5 bases). Germline V gives CDR1 MDHEN, CDR2 SYDVKM. The CDR3 loop spans 15 amino acids. V shed 0 bases and J shed 6 bases, with 12 bases lying between them. The CDR3 sequence: CASSLWPSPPNEQFF. Written as DNA, the CDR3 is TGTGCCAGCAGTTTATGGCCTAGCCCTCCCAATGAGCAGTTCTTC.

In its sample, this clone was seen once. The CDR3 bases are TGCGCCAGCAGCCCCGGGACAGGGGACTACAATGAGCAGTTCTTC. The encoded protein is CASSPGTGDYNEQFF. The V call is TRBV5-1, the J call TRBJ2-1, with TRBD1 matching 10 bases. There are 15 residues in the CDR3. The V segment lost 4 bases and the J segment 3 bases; nucleotides outside the gene matches: 4. The germline CDR1 and CDR2 sequences are SGHRS and YFSETQ. Drawing the rest from reference TRBV5-1 and TRBJ2-1, the complete variable domain is KAGVTQTPRYLIKTRGQQVTLSCSPISGHRSVSWYQQTPGQGLQFLFEYFSETQRNKGNFPGRFSGRQFSNSRSEMNVSTLELGDSALYLCASSPGTGDYNEQFFGPGTRLTVL.

This rearrangement joins TRBV9 to TRBJ1-2, with D hard to call. Trimming shortened V by 1 base and J by 2 bases, and 12 bases separated the two germline ends. The CDR3 covers 15 residues. Germline CDR1 is SGDLS and CDR2 is YYNGEE. Here the CDR3 reads CASSVTPEANYGYTF. CDR3 bases: TGTGCCAGCAGCGTAACCCCCGAGGCGAACTATGGCTACACCTTC.

This chain links TRBV3-1 (or the pseudogene TRBV3-2) with TRBJ2-1, with 9 bases that match TRBD1. Germline V gene lookup returns CDR1 LGHDT and CDR2 YNNKEL (reference sequence). The CDR3 has 15 amino acids. With 6 bases clipped from V and 4 bases from J, the junction kept 7 bases outside the gene matches. In DNA form, the CDR3 reads TGTGCCAGCAGAGATAGTGGGACAGGGTACAATGAGCAGTTCTTC. It specifies CASRDSGTGYNEQFF.

A single count supports this clone. The CDR3 DNA reads as TGTGCCAGCAGCCCCACGCGGGGGGGATACAATGAGCAGTTCTTC. Translation: CASSPTRGGYNEQFF. The chain couples TRBV7-3 to TRBJ2-1; TRBD2 matches at 9 bases. CDR3 length: 15 amino acids. V lost 5 bases, J lost 4 bases, and 6 bases stayed unmatched. CDR1 is SGHTA and CDR2 is FQGTGA in the germline V gene.

J is TRBJ1-2 and V is TRBV7-2; 8 positions match TRBD1. The germline V gene encodes CDR1 SGHTA and CDR2 FQGNSA. V was clipped by 3 bases and J by 7 bases; unmatched bases: 4. The CDR3 is 13 residues long. The CDR3 spells CASSFTGGSGYTF. The CDR3 DNA reads TGTGCCAGCAGCTTCACAGGGGGAAGTGGCTACACCTTC. Drawing the rest from reference TRBV7-2 and TRBJ1-2, the complete variable domain is GAGVSQSPSNKVTEKGKDVELRCDPISGHTALYWYRQSLGQGLEFLIYFQGNSAPDKSGLPSDRFSAERTGGSVSTLTIQRTQQEDSAVYLCASSFTGGSGYTFGSGTRLTVV.